Presented here are 5 T cell receptor beta chains from one specimen sequenced in a study of Graves' ophthalmopathy and Graves' hyperthyroidism. RNA transcripts provided the template for amplifying TCR beta CDR3 regions. Second-round multiplex PCR came after first-round RT-PCR with HTBI primers. TCRdb processed the multiplex PCR reads anew with MiXCR; each CDR3 protein has one entry. The data hold 660,000 or so distinct CDR3 sequences, with about 38% observed a single time. The sequencing input was peripheral blood. All receptors come from an adult man with Graves' ophthalmopathy.

The chain couples TRBV25-1 to TRBJ1-4; the D gene is possibly TRBD1 (5 bases). The CDR3 runs 12 residues. Germline assignment: CDR1 MGHDK and CDR2 SYGVNS. The CDR3 sequence is CARGRTNEKLFF. CDR3 nucleotide sequence: TGTGCGAGGGGACGGACTAATGAAAAACTGTTTTTT.

This chain connects TRBV25-1 to TRBJ1-6; D is unresolved. The V and J ends lost 8 bases and 8 bases respectively, with 16 bases between them. In germline, CDR1 is MGHDK, CDR2 SYGVNS. The length of the CDR3 is 14 residues. CDR3: CASVGPGYDSPLHF. The CDR3 bases are TGTGCCAGCGTAGGACCCGGGTATGATTCACCCCTCCACTTT.

Only one count was recorded for this clonotype. The V and J genes are TRBV20-1 and TRBJ2-5; tentative D call: TRBD1 (6 bases). Per the germline V gene, CDR1 is DFQATT and CDR2 is SNEGSKA (reference sequence). This CDR3 has 13 amino acids. Trimming stripped 3 bases from V and 9 bases from J, with 17 bases between. The CDR3 nucleotides are TGCAGTGCTAGCAGGGGAACCGATCAGCCCCAGTACTTC. Translation gives CSASRGTDQPQYF.

The chain employs TRBV20-1 and TRBJ1-1; possible D gene TRBD1, 5 bases. Trimming stripped 0 bases from V and 4 bases from J, with 9 bases between. Germline CDR1 DFQATT, CDR2 SNEGSKA (reference sequence). This CDR3 comprises 13 residues. CDR3 residues: CSAREGRLTEAFF. The CDR3 DNA reads TGCAGTGCTAGAGAGGGGCGCCTCACTGAAGCTTTCTTT.

J is TRBJ1-4 and V is TRBV25-1, with 11 nucleotides matching TRBD1. The germline V gene has CDR1 MGHDK and CDR2 SYGVNS. This CDR3 is built from 16 residues. V shed 5 bases and J 7 bases; nucleotides not matched to a gene: 9. The chain's CDR3 is CASSSGQGARIEKLFF. CDR3 nucleotide sequence: TGTGCCAGCAGTTCCGGACAGGGGGCGAGGATTGAAAAACTGTTTTTT.